These 31 T cell receptor beta chains originate from one sample sequenced in a study of T cell clonotyping in hematopoietic cell transplantation (dated by TCRdb to the early 2020s). The method was the immunoSEQ multiplex PCR assay. TCRdb carries this immuneACCESS record with in-frame sequences only. Its versions omit some clonotypes, under half of them owing to an unresolved V gene in the studies checked, with the rest unexplained. The sample yields about 69,000 clones; around 94% were counted once. The top ten clonotypes cover roughly 1.5% of the sample. The sample comprised peripheral blood mononuclear cells. These receptors came from a middle-aged man in good health. Some clones in this sample may be carry-over from other donors' samples.

This clone was seen once. This chain uses TRBV7-8 with TRBJ1-1; D possibly corresponds to TRBD1 (5 bases). Trimming took 5 bases from V and 0 from J, leaving 10 bases between them. This CDR3 region has 14 residues. The germline V gene encodes CDR1 SGHVS and CDR2 FQNEAQ. The CDR3 region has the DNA TGTGCCAGCAGCGCGTACAGGATGAACACTGAAGCTTTCTTT. This sequence encodes CASSAYRMNTEAFF.

This clone was recorded only once. The V and J genes are TRBV6-5 and TRBJ1-5; 7 bases match TRBD1. The germline V gene has CDR1 MNHEY and CDR2 SVGAGI. Trimming removed 6 bases from V and 2 bases from J; junction bases left unmatched: 7. The CDR3 covers 15 residues. In DNA, the CDR3 is TGTGCCAGCAGCCCTAGAGGGGGCGGCAATCAGCCCCAGCATTTT. Translation gives CASSPRGGGNQPQHF.

This chain joins TRBV6-6 and TRBJ2-6; D remains ambiguous. The germline V and J ends were trimmed by 10 bases and 4 bases, with 5 bases remaining between them. The germline V gene encodes CDR1 MNHNY and CDR2 SVGAGI (reference sequence). This CDR3 is 11 amino acids long. CDR3 in DNA: TGTGCCACTACAGGGGCCAACGTCCTGACTTTC. It is translated as CATTGANVLTF.

This rearrangement joins TRBV7-2 to TRBJ1-5, with D possibly being TRBD1 (6 bases). V lost 1 base to trimming and J lost 6 bases, with 16 bases between them. This CDR3 has 16 amino acids. Germline values: CDR1 SGHTA, CDR2 FQGNSA. The CDR3 loop reads CASSLEGGPTSQPQHF. CDR3 DNA sequence: TGTGCCAGCAGCTTAGAGGGGGGGCCGACTAGTCAGCCCCAGCATTTT.

This rearrangement joins TRBV11-2 to TRBJ2-3; no clear D. Trimming stripped 1 base from V and 7 bases from J, with 6 bases between. The length of the CDR3 is 12 residues. CDR1 and CDR2 from the germline V gene are SGHAT and FQNNGV. The CDR3 sequence is CASSLVPYTQYF. CDR3 coding DNA: TGTGCCAGCAGCTTAGTTCCGTATACGCAGTATTTT. The entire variable domain, with the rest obtained from reference TRBV11-2 and TRBJ2-3, is as follows: EAGVAQSPRYKIIEKRQSVAFWCNPISGHATLYWYQQILGQGPKLLIQFQNNGVVDDSQLPKDRFSAERLKGVDSTLKIQPAKLEDSAVYLCASSLVPYTQYFGPGTRLTVL.

The chain joins TRBV9 to TRBJ1-2; no reliable D call. Trimming pared 3 bases from V and 0 bases from J, leaving 18 bases between. Germline V gene data show CDR1 as SGDLS and CDR2 as YYNGEE. This CDR3 comprises 17 residues. CDR3 protein: CASSGFDGESANYGYTF. DNA of the CDR3: TGTGCCAGCAGCGGATTTGACGGGGAATCAGCTAACTATGGCTACACCTTC.

The chain has TRBV6-1 and TRBJ2-7; the match to TRBD1 covers 9 bases. In germline, CDR1 is MNHNS, CDR2 SASEGT. The CDR3 runs 14 residues. The V gene end was trimmed by 5 bases and the J gene end by 6 bases; junction bases not matched to a gene: 8. CDR3 loop: CASSHGQGIGEQYF. The CDR3 bases are TGTGCCAGCAGTCACGGACAGGGGATTGGCGAGCAGTACTTC.

The rearrangement joins TRBV1 to TRBJ2-1; the table assigns TRBD2, which was not confirmed against the DNA. TRBV1 is listed as a pseudogene. The CDR3 loop spans 16 amino acids. In nucleotides, the CDR3 is TGCACCAGCAGCCAAGCCATCAGACTGGCATACAATGAGCAGTTCTTC. Translated, it gives CTSSQAIRLAYNEQFF.

This rearrangement joins TRBV10-3 to TRBJ1-2; D possibly corresponds to TRBD1 (5 bases). The CDR3 is 16 amino acids. With 6 bases removed from V and 2 bases from J, the gap between germline ends came to 19 bases. Germline V gene sequence: CDR1 ENHRY, CDR2 SYGVKD. The CDR3 reads CAIRRQQTTINYGYTF. In DNA, the CDR3 is TGTGCCATCAGGCGACAGCAGACCACTATAAACTATGGCTACACCTTC.

This clone was seen once. An end of the junction differs from the germline gene, which may be a read error. CDR3 protein: CASSDPGTDYGYTF. CDR3 sequence (DNA): TGTGCCAGCAGCGACCCAGGGACAGACTACGGCTACACCTTC. The rearrangement joins TRBV6-1 to TRBJ1-2, with 7 bases matching TRBD1. Germline CDR1 is MNHNS and CDR2 is SASEGT. The CDR3 runs 14 residues.

The V call is TRBV6-1, the J call TRBJ1-6; no reliable D call. The CDR3 length is 13 residues. Germline-derived CDR1 and CDR2 are MNHNS and SASEGT. V was shortened by 0 bases and J by 18 bases, with 15 bases between the two germline ends. The CDR3 region has the DNA TGTGCCAGCAGTGAAGCGCGCCGTGGCAGCAGCCACTTT. It encodes CASSEARRGSSHF.

Details on this clone: A read error may produce the germline difference seen at one junction end. The CDR3 sequence: CASSPTVGGQETQYF. In DNA, the CDR3 is TGTGCTAGCAGCCCAACTGTGGGGGGCCAAGAGACCCAGTACTTC. V usage is TRBV7-7 and J usage is TRBJ2-5, with D maybe TRBD2 (6 bases). The CDR3 length is 15 residues. Germline lookup yields CDR1 SSHAT and CDR2 FNYEAQ (reference sequence). Full variable domain (missing parts from reference TRBV7-7 and TRBJ2-5): GAGVSQSPRYKVTKRGQDVTLRCDPISSHATLYWYQQALGQGPEFLTYFNYEAQPDKSGLPSDRFSAERPEGSISTLTIQRTEQRDSAMYRCASSPTVGGQETQYFGPGTRLLVL.

The chain joins TRBV11-2 to TRBJ2-3, with 8 bases matching TRBD2. J gave up 2 bases and V 3 bases, and 4 bases lay outside the gene matches. Germline assignment: CDR1 SGHAT and CDR2 FQNNGV. This CDR3 is built from 15 residues. The CDR3 region is CASSLGSGVTDTQYF. As DNA, the CDR3 is TGTGCCAGCAGCTTGGGTAGCGGGGTCACAGATACGCAGTATTTT.

The chain joins TRBV5-1 to TRBJ2-5, with a weak D call TRBD1 (6 bases). Trimming stripped 5 bases from V and 1 base from J, with 15 bases between. Germline V gene sequence: CDR1 SGHRS, CDR2 YFSETQ. This CDR3 contains 15 residues. The CDR3 DNA is TGCGCCAGCAGGTGGGGGCCTACAGCCCAAGAGACCCAGTACTTC. Its protein product is CASRWGPTAQETQYF.

The chain uses TRBV13 and TRBJ2-1; D may match TRBD1 or TRBD2 (5 bases each). CDR1 PRHDT and CDR2 FYEKMQ come from the germline V gene (reference sequence). The CDR3 is 15 amino acids. V was shortened by 2 bases and J by 4 bases, with 12 bases between the two germline ends. The CDR3 reads CASSLIGGPYNEQFF. In DNA form, the CDR3 reads TGTGCCAGCAGCTTAATTGGGGGACCTTACAATGAGCAGTTCTTC.

This chain uses TRBV5-6 with TRBJ2-7; D is uncertain. The CDR3 extends over 13 amino acids. V was shortened by 1 base and J by 2 bases, with 7 bases between the two germline ends. Germline CDR1 is SGHDT and CDR2 is YYEEEE. The CDR3 spells CASSLWPTYEQYF. The CDR3 nucleotides are TGTGCCAGCAGCTTGTGGCCTACCTACGAGCAGTACTTC. Combining the CDR3 with reference TRBV5-6 and TRBJ2-7 gives the whole variable domain DAGVTQSPTHLIKTRGQQVTLRCSPKSGHDTVSWYQQALGQGPQFIFQYYEEEERQRGNFPDRFSGHQFPNYSSELNVNALLLGDSALYLCASSLWPTYEQYFGPGTRLTVT.

Regarding this clone: The junction shows a germline mismatch at one end, possibly a read error. CDR3 protein: CASSFGGTGNPGELFF. In nucleotides, the CDR3 is TGTGCCAGCAGCTTCGGAGGGACAGGGAACCCCGGGGAGCTGTTTTTT. The chain uses TRBV28 and TRBJ2-2; 9 bases agree with TRBD1. Germline V gene data show CDR1 as MDHEN and CDR2 as SYDVKM. The CDR3 runs to 16 residues.

This clone was counted a few times. V gene TRBV28 combines with J gene TRBJ2-2, with D unresolved. Trimming removed 5 bases from V and 5 bases from J, with 15 bases in between. The V gene's germline CDR1 is MDHEN and CDR2 SYDVKM. This CDR3 comprises 15 residues. CDR3 in amino acids: CASSVPMVGTGELFF. The CDR3 DNA is TGTGCCAGCAGTGTCCCGATGGTGGGGACCGGGGAGCTGTTTTTT. Full variable domain (outside the CDR3, taken from reference TRBV28 and TRBJ2-2): DVKVTQSSRYLVKRTGEKVFLECVQDMDHENMFWYRQDPGLGLRLIYFSYDVKMKEKGDIPEGYSVSREKKERFSLILESASTNQTSMYLCASSVPMVGTGELFFGEGSRLTVL.

The J gene is TRBJ2-7, the V gene TRBV12-1; TRBD2 was called by the table and not checked on the DNA. TRBV12-1 is an annotated pseudogene. The CDR3 consists of 11 residues. This chain's CDR3 is CASRPSNEQYF. The CDR3 DNA is TGTGCCAGCAGACCCTCTAACGAGCAGTACTTC.

This clone is a singleton in its sample. The chain employs TRBV5-1 and TRBJ2-7, with 7 bases lining up with TRBD1. Looked up from germline, CDR1 is SGHRS and CDR2 is YFSETQ. The CDR3 is 15 amino acids. Trimming removed 4 bases from V and 6 bases from J; junction bases left unmatched: 13. DNA of the CDR3: TGCGCCAGCAGCATCCCCCGGGACAGCCGCATCGAGCAGTACTTC. Translating it yields CASSIPRDSRIEQYF.

The CDR3 is CASSVGDSSGETQYF. CDR3 nucleotide sequence: TGTGCCAGCAGCGTAGGGGACAGTAGCGGGGAGACCCAGTACTTC. The chain uses TRBV9 and TRBJ2-5; D may correspond to TRBD1 or TRBD2 (7 bases each). The V and J ends lost 0 bases and 5 bases respectively, with 14 bases between them. Germline-derived CDR1 and CDR2 are SGDLS and YYNGEE. This CDR3 contains 15 residues.

This clone was recorded only once. The genes are TRBV30 and TRBJ1-4, with D hard to call. V lost 3 bases and J lost 0, with 11 bases in between. This CDR3 has 15 amino acids. CDR1 is GTSNPN and CDR2 is SVGIG in the germline V gene (reference sequence). The CDR3 DNA reads as TGTGCCTGGAGCCGGACGGGTGCAACTAATGAAAAACTGTTTTTT. It codes for CAWSRTGATNEKLFF.

CDR3 coding DNA: TGTGCCAGCAGCGGGCTACTTGCACAGGGCAACTATGGCTACACCTTC. It codes for CASSGLLAQGNYGYTF. This sequence joins TRBV7-2 and TRBJ1-2, with D tentatively TRBD1 (6 bases). The CDR3 covers 16 residues. Germline CDR1 SGHTA, CDR2 FQGNSA. Trimming cost V 5 bases and J 2 bases, with 18 bases left between them.

The chain uses TRBV18 and TRBJ2-7; no reliable D call. With 4 bases removed from V and 7 bases from J, the gap between germline ends came to 8 bases. Germline values: CDR1 KGHSH, CDR2 LQKENI. The CDR3 extends over 11 amino acids. The CDR3 sequence is CASSLPGEQYF. CDR3 nucleotides: TGTGCCAGCTCACTCCCCGGAGAGCAGTACTTC.

This clone has only a few counts. The V gene is TRBV28, the J gene TRBJ1-1; no reliable D call. Germline assignment: CDR1 MDHEN and CDR2 SYDVKM. Trimming took 6 bases from V and 6 from J, leaving 8 bases between them. The CDR3 totals 11 residues. The CDR3: CASRGKPEAFF. For the CDR3, the DNA is TGTGCCAGCAGGGGGAAGCCTGAAGCTTTCTTT.

This clone occurred once. V and J are TRBV28 and TRBJ2-7; perhaps TRBD1 as D (7 bases). V lost 6 bases to trimming and J lost 2 bases, with 17 bases between them. CDR3 length: 15 residues. CDR1 is MDHEN, CDR2 SYDVKM, per germline. This chain's CDR3 is CASSSGGTATYEQYF. DNA of the CDR3: TGTGCCAGCAGCTCTGGGGGGACAGCTACCTACGAGCAGTACTTC.

J is TRBJ2-5 and V is TRBV6-5; 8 positions match TRBD1. The trim removed 5 bases at V and 5 bases at J, leaving 10 bases unmatched. The CDR3 has 15 residues. Germline CDR1 MNHEY, CDR2 SVGAGI. The DNA for the CDR3 is TGTGCCAGCAGTCGGGGCCAGGGGGCTTGGGAGACCCAGTACTTC. Its translation: CASSRGQGAWETQYF.

The chain is built from TRBV28 and TRBJ1-6; D gene ambiguous. CDR1 MDHEN and CDR2 SYDVKM come from the germline V gene. The CDR3 has 15 amino acids. The V and J ends lost 2 bases and 8 bases respectively, with 13 bases between them. CDR3 sequence: CASSLRSEKYSPLHF. In nucleotides, the CDR3 is TGTGCCAGCAGTTTACGCTCAGAGAAGTATTCACCCCTCCACTTT.

This chain uses TRBV7-2 with TRBJ2-5; 8 nucleotides match TRBD1. The ends lost 5 bases at V and 3 bases at J; junction bases unmatched: 5. CDR3 length equals 14 residues. Germline V gene lookup returns CDR1 SGHTA and CDR2 FQGNSA. The CDR3 loop is CASSMGQVKETQYF. CDR3 nucleotides: TGTGCCAGCAGCATGGGACAGGTTAAAGAGACCCAGTACTTC. The full variable domain, rest sourced from reference TRBV7-2 and TRBJ2-5, is GAGVSQSPSNKVTEKGKDVELRCDPISGHTALYWYRQSLGQGLEFLIYFQGNSAPDKSGLPSDRFSAERTGGSVSTLTIQRTQQEDSAVYLCASSMGQVKETQYFGPGTRLLVL.

The genes are TRBV5-1 and TRBJ2-3; D gene unclear. V dropped 5 bases and J dropped 4 bases, with 11 bases sitting between them. Per the germline V gene, CDR1 is SGHRS and CDR2 is YFSETQ. The CDR3 sequence is 13 residues long. The CDR3 reads CASSTRPSDTQYF. CDR3 DNA: TGCGCCAGCAGTACCCGCCCTTCAGATACGCAGTATTTT.

The chain recombines TRBV10-3 with TRBJ2-7; D call uncertain. This CDR3 comprises 12 residues. Trimming removed 4 bases at V and 6 bases at J, with 10 bases between. Germline V gene lookup returns CDR1 ENHRY and CDR2 SYGVKD. Here the CDR3 DNA reads TGTGCCATCAGTGGGGCTCAAGGCGAGCAGTACTTC. Encoded protein: CAISGAQGEQYF.